This is a list of T cell receptor beta chains from one sample in a study of human T cells and chemical hapten exposure. One entry per CDR3 protein, called by TCRdb with MiXCR from the RACE reads. Here the sample spans about 98,000 distinct CDR3 sequences, 9.5% to 14% being singletons. Sample: whole blood, taken in connection with sensitization to the hapten diphenylcyclopropenone (DPC). These receptors all stem from a woman aged 60-75 years with alopecia areata. Some clones in this sample may be carry-over from other donors' samples. The CDR3 runs from the conserved cysteine through the conserved F or W. The D gene is left open where the match is weak. The listing skips clone size in some rows; elsewhere it reads once, few, many or a size class.

j_call: TRBJ1-2; d_call: -; clone_size: -; v_call: TRBV10-3; cdr3_length: 17; cdr3_nt: TGTGCCATCAGTGCAGATTTCCCAGGGGAATCGAACTATGGCTACACCTTC; cdr3_aa: CAISADFPGESNYGYTF
j_call: TRBJ1-1; d_call: -; clone_size: -; v_call: TRBV5-6; cdr3_length: 13; cdr3_nt: TGTGCCAGCAGCTTGAAGGGTCCCACTGAAGCTTTCTTT; cdr3_aa: CASSLKGPTEAFF
j_call: TRBJ2-1; d_call: -; clone_size: -; v_call: TRBV19; cdr3_length: 15; cdr3_nt: TGTGCCAGTAGTTCATGGAACCACCCTCCCAATGAGCAGTTCTTC; cdr3_aa: CASSSWNHPPNEQFF
j_call: TRBJ2-1; d_call: TRBD2; clone_size: -; v_call: TRBV30; cdr3_length: 15; cdr3_nt: TGTGCCTGGAGTTGGACTAGCGGGGGTTACAATGAGCAGTTCTTC; cdr3_aa: CAWSWTSGGYNEQFF
j_call: TRBJ2-7; d_call: -; clone_size: -; v_call: TRBV10-3; cdr3_length: 14; cdr3_nt: TGTGCCATCAGTGAAGGAACGTTACTCTACGAGCAGTACTTC; cdr3_aa: CAISEGTLLYEQYF
j_call: TRBJ2-5; d_call: TRBD2; clone_size: -; v_call: TRBV10-3; cdr3_length: 13; cdr3_nt: TGTGCCACCGGACTAGTTTGGGTAGAGACCCAGTACTTC; cdr3_aa: CATGLVWVETQYF
j_call: TRBJ2-4; d_call: -; clone_size: few; v_call: TRBV11-2; cdr3_length: 19; cdr3_nt: TGTGCCAGCAGCTTAGACGGACTCAGGGGCATCGGGGCCAAAAACATTCAGTACTTC; cdr3_aa: CASSLDGLRGIGAKNIQYF
j_call: TRBJ2-3; d_call: -; clone_size: few; v_call: TRBV5-1; cdr3_length: 18; cdr3_nt: TGCGCCAGCAGCTTGGTGCAGGGGGGTCTATCGGGCACAGATACGCAGTATTTT; cdr3_aa: CASSLVQGGLSGTDTQYF
j_call: TRBJ1-2; d_call: TRBD1; clone_size: -; v_call: TRBV7-8; cdr3_length: 15; cdr3_nt: TGTGCCAGCAGCTTAAAGACAGGGTTATCGTATGGCTACACCTTC; cdr3_aa: CASSLKTGLSYGYTF
j_call: TRBJ2-7; d_call: TRBD2; clone_size: many; v_call: TRBV6-5; cdr3_length: 13; cdr3_nt: TGTGCCAGCACTCCCGGGGGGGCCTACGAGCAGTACTTC; cdr3_aa: CASTPGGAYEQYF
j_call: TRBJ2-5; d_call: TRBD2; clone_size: -; v_call: TRBV7-9; cdr3_length: 13; cdr3_nt: TGTGCCAGCAGCTTCGAGCGGGGAGGGACCCAGTACTTC; cdr3_aa: CASSFERGGTQYF
j_call: TRBJ1-2; d_call: -; clone_size: many; v_call: TRBV7-2; cdr3_length: 13; cdr3_nt: TGTGCCAGCAGCTTAGTAGGCAGAGATGGCTACACCTTC; cdr3_aa: CASSLVGRDGYTF
j_call: TRBJ1-3; d_call: -; clone_size: few; v_call: TRBV6-5; cdr3_length: 15; cdr3_nt: TGTGCCAGCAGTGAAACCTGGGGCCCTGGAAACACCATATATTTT; cdr3_aa: CASSETWGPGNTIYF
j_call: TRBJ1-3; d_call: -; clone_size: few; v_call: TRBV2; cdr3_length: 18; cdr3_nt: TGTGCCAGCAGTGAACAAGGGCTGGGGCAGGGCGCTGGAAACACCATATATTTT; cdr3_aa: CASSEQGLGQGAGNTIYF
j_call: TRBJ1-1; d_call: -; clone_size: -; v_call: TRBV27; cdr3_length: 13; cdr3_nt: TGTGCCAGCAGTCTAGGGTGGAACACTGAAGCTTTCTTT; cdr3_aa: CASSLGWNTEAFF
j_call: TRBJ2-1; d_call: -; clone_size: -; v_call: TRBV5-8; cdr3_length: 15; cdr3_nt: TGTGCCAGCATCCCGGGACATGCGACGTACAATGAGCAGTTCTTC; cdr3_aa: CASIPGHATYNEQFF
j_call: TRBJ2-7; d_call: -; clone_size: few; v_call: TRBV3-1; cdr3_length: 14; cdr3_nt: TGTGCCAGCACCCCTCTAGGGTCCTCCTACGAGCAGTACTTC; cdr3_aa: CASTPLGSSYEQYF
j_call: TRBJ1-5; d_call: -; clone_size: many; v_call: TRBV29-1; cdr3_length: 14; cdr3_nt: TGCAGCGTTGCCATAGGAGGGAGCAATCAGCCCCAGCATTTT; cdr3_aa: CSVAIGGSNQPQHF
j_call: TRBJ2-7; d_call: -; clone_size: many; v_call: TRBV25-1; cdr3_length: 15; cdr3_nt: TGTGCCAGCAGTGACTCAGGTGACCTGTCCTACGAGCAGTACTTC; cdr3_aa: CASSDSGDLSYEQYF
j_call: TRBJ2-7; d_call: TRBD1; clone_size: many; v_call: TRBV30; cdr3_length: 14; cdr3_nt: TGTGCCGGGGTCCGGGACAGTACCTCCTACGAGCAGTACTTC; cdr3_aa: CAGVRDSTSYEQYF
j_call: TRBJ2-7; d_call: TRBD1; clone_size: -; v_call: TRBV4-2; cdr3_length: 17; cdr3_nt: TGTGCCAGCAGCTCGCAGACAGGGCCCCTTTGGTCCTACGAGCAGTACTTC; cdr3_aa: CASSSQTGPLWSYEQYF
j_call: TRBJ2-6; d_call: -; clone_size: many; v_call: TRBV2; cdr3_length: 15; cdr3_nt: TGTGCCAGCAGTGAAGCTGACACTGGGGCCAACGTCCTGACTTTC; cdr3_aa: CASSEADTGANVLTF
j_call: TRBJ2-3; d_call: -; clone_size: many; v_call: TRBV5-8; cdr3_length: 13; cdr3_nt: TGTGCCAGCAGCCCCTTCAACAGGGCCCCTCAGTATTTT; cdr3_aa: CASSPFNRAPQYF
j_call: TRBJ2-3; d_call: TRBD2; clone_size: -; v_call: TRBV7-9; cdr3_length: 16; cdr3_nt: TGTGCCAGCAGCCGGGCGACTAGCGGTGACACAGATACGCAGTATTTT; cdr3_aa: CASSRATSGDTDTQYF
j_call: TRBJ2-5; d_call: -; clone_size: -; v_call: TRBV7-2; cdr3_length: 15; cdr3_nt: TGTGCCAGCAGCTTAGCGCTTCCGACTCAGGGGACCCAGTACTTC; cdr3_aa: CASSLALPTQGTQYF
j_call: TRBJ2-1; d_call: -; clone_size: many; v_call: TRBV30; cdr3_length: 16; cdr3_nt: TGTGCCTGGGGTGGCATGAGTCTAAGGTCCTACAATGAGCAGTTCTTC; cdr3_aa: CAWGGMSLRSYNEQFF
j_call: TRBJ1-1; d_call: -; clone_size: few; v_call: TRBV9; cdr3_length: 16; cdr3_nt: TGTGCCAGCAGCGTAGGCGGGGGAAACACTAACACTGAAGCTTTCTTT; cdr3_aa: CASSVGGGNTNTEAFF
j_call: TRBJ2-7; d_call: TRBD1; clone_size: few; v_call: TRBV9; cdr3_length: 16; cdr3_nt: TGTGCCAGCAGCGTAGAAGGGACAGGGATCTTCTACGAGCAGTACTTC; cdr3_aa: CASSVEGTGIFYEQYF
j_call: TRBJ2-2; d_call: -; clone_size: many; v_call: TRBV9; cdr3_length: 15; cdr3_nt: TGTGCCAGCGGCGGGGGCAGCTTGGATTACGGGGAGCTGTTTTTT; cdr3_aa: CASGGGSLDYGELFF
j_call: TRBJ2-7; d_call: TRBD1; clone_size: -; v_call: TRBV4-1; cdr3_length: 15; cdr3_nt: TGCGCCAGCAGCCAATTTTCAGGGGGCGGGGACGAGCAGTACTTC; cdr3_aa: CASSQFSGGGDEQYF
j_call: TRBJ1-1; d_call: -; clone_size: many; v_call: TRBV3-1; cdr3_length: 14; cdr3_nt: TGTGCCAGCAGCCCCAGTAGTCGGAACACTGAAGCTTTCTTT; cdr3_aa: CASSPSSRNTEAFF
j_call: TRBJ2-7; d_call: -; clone_size: many; v_call: TRBV6-5; cdr3_length: 14; cdr3_nt: TGTGCCAGCAGGCCCGGGGGAAGCTTCTACGAGCAGTACTTC; cdr3_aa: CASRPGGSFYEQYF
j_call: TRBJ2-2; d_call: -; clone_size: few; v_call: TRBV7-8; cdr3_length: 16; cdr3_nt: TGTGCCAGCAGCACCCCGGGACAACCGAACACCGGGGAGCTGTTTTTT; cdr3_aa: CASSTPGQPNTGELFF
j_call: TRBJ2-7; d_call: TRBD2; clone_size: many; v_call: TRBV3-1; cdr3_length: 15; cdr3_nt: TGTGCCAGCAGCCTTCTAGCGGGGGGTTCATACGAGCAGTACTTC; cdr3_aa: CASSLLAGGSYEQYF
j_call: TRBJ2-3; d_call: -; clone_size: many; v_call: TRBV15; cdr3_length: 17; cdr3_nt: TGTGCCACCAGCAGAGATCGTACGGGGGGCATCACAGATACGCAGTATTTT; cdr3_aa: CATSRDRTGGITDTQYF
j_call: TRBJ1-6; d_call: -; clone_size: -; v_call: TRBV27; cdr3_length: 13; cdr3_nt: TGTGCCAGCAGCTACCATCAGGATTCACCCCTCCACTTT; cdr3_aa: CASSYHQDSPLHF
j_call: TRBJ1-1; d_call: -; clone_size: many; v_call: TRBV6-5; cdr3_length: 15; cdr3_nt: TGTGCCAGCAGTTACGTTCCCGGACGGTACACTGAAGCTTTCTTT; cdr3_aa: CASSYVPGRYTEAFF
j_call: TRBJ1-5; d_call: -; clone_size: few; v_call: TRBV12-3/TRBV12-4; cdr3_length: 15; cdr3_nt: TGTGCCAGCAGTTTGAACATAGGTCCTAATCAGCCCCAGCATTTT; cdr3_aa: CASSLNIGPNQPQHF
j_call: TRBJ1-1; d_call: TRBD1; clone_size: few; v_call: TRBV20-1; cdr3_length: 14; cdr3_nt: TGCAGTGCTAGAGATAGGAGGACAGGGATTGAAGCTTTCTTT; cdr3_aa: CSARDRRTGIEAFF